This T cell receptor beta chain was sequenced during a study of blood T cell repertoires in COVID-19. In the study's own analysis: Amplification of reference gene primers was used by the study to estimate nucleated cell counts. The table came from immunoSEQ multiplex PCR; TCRdb's copy has only in-frame clones and leaves some out. That table supplies the V and J calls and clone size; D and trimming were determined from the DNA. Here the sample spans some 24,000 clones, roughly nine tenths being singletons. CDR3 length: 15 amino acids. Losses at the gene ends were 4 bases for V and 5 bases for J; bases not matched to a gene: 1. Per germline, CDR1 MGHRA and CDR2 YSYEKL.

Sequenced: peripheral blood. The clonotype comes from a man between 65 and 85 years old with acute or convalescent COVID-19. The rearrangement uses TRBV4-1 and TRBJ2-4; 14 bases agree with TRBD2. The CDR3 coding sequence is TGCGCCAGCAGCCCGGGACTAGCGGGAGAAAACATTCAGTACTTC. Translated, it gives CASSPGLAGENIQYF.